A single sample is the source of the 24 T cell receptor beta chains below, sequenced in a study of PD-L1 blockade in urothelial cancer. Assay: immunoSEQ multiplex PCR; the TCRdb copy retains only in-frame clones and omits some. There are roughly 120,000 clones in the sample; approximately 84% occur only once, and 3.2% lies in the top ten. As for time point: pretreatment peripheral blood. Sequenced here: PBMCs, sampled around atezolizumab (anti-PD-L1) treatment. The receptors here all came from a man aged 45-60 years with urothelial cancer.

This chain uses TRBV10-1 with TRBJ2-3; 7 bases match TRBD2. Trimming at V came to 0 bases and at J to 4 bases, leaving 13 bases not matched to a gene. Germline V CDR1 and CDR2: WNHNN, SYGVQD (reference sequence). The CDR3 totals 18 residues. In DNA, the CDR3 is TGCGCCAGCAGTGAGTCACTTCATCGTGGGAGGGCCGCAGATACGCAGTATTTT. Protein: CASSESLHRGRAADTQYF.

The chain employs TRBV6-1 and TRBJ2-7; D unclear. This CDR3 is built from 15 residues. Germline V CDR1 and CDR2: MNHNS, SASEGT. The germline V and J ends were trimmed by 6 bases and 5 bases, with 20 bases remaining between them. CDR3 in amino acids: CASSNTPSVFDEQYF. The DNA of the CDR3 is TGTGCCAGCAGCAACACCCCCAGTGTCTTCGACGAGCAGTACTTC.

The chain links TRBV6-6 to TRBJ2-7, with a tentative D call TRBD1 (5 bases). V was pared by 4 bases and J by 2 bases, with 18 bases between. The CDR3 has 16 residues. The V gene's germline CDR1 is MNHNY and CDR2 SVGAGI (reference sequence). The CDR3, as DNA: TGTGCCAGCAGTTTATTCCAACAGGTTGGGGCCTACGAGCAGTACTTC. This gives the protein CASSLFQQVGAYEQYF.

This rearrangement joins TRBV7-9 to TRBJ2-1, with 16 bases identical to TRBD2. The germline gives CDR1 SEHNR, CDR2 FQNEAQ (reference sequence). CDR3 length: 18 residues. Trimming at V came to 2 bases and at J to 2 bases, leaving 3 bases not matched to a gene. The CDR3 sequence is CASSLTGLAGGTYNEQFF. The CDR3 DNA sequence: TGTGCCAGCAGCTTAACGGGACTAGCGGGAGGGACCTACAATGAGCAGTTCTTC.

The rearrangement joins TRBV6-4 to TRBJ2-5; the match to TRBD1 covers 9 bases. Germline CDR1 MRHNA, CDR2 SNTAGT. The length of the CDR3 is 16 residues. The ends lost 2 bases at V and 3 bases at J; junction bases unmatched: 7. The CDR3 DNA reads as TGTGCCAGCAGTGACCCCGGGACAGGGAGGGAAGAGACCCAGTACTTC. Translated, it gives CASSDPGTGREETQYF.

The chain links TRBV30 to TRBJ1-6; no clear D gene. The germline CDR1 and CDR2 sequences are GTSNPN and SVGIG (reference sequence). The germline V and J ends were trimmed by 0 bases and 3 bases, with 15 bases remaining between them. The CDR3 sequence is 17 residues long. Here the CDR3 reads CAWSVEGGSNYNSPLHF. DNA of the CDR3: TGTGCCTGGAGTGTAGAGGGAGGGAGCAACTATAATTCACCCCTCCACTTT. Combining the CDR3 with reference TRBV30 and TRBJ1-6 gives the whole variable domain SQTIHQWPATLVQPVGSPLSLECTVEGTSNPNLYWYRQAAGRGLQLLFYSVGIGQISSEVPQNLSASRPQDRQFILSSKKLLLSDSGFYLCAWSVEGGSNYNSPLHFGNGTRLTVT.

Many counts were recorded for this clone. The CDR3 coding sequence is TGTGCTAGTGGCCCGGGACAGGGGAGGACTGAAGCTTTCTTT. This sequence encodes CASGPGQGRTEAFF. The rearrangement joins TRBV12-5 to TRBJ1-1; 10 nucleotides match TRBD1. Germline lookup yields CDR1 LGHNT and CDR2 FRNRAP. The CDR3 length is 14 residues. The V gene end was trimmed by 6 bases and the J gene end by 5 bases; junction bases not matched to a gene: 6. Together with reference TRBV12-5 and TRBJ1-1, the CDR3 gives the full variable domain: DARVTQTPRHKVTEMGQEVTMRCQPILGHNTVFWYRQTMMQGLELLAYFRNRAPLDDSGMPKDRFSAEMPDATLATLKIQPSEPRDSAVYFCASGPGQGRTEAFFGQGTRLTVV.

The CDR3 loop reads CASTTIAGGLVEQYF. In DNA form, the CDR3 reads TGTGCCAGCACTACGATAGCGGGAGGGCTTGTCGAGCAGTACTTC. The J gene is TRBJ2-7, the V gene TRBV28; TRBD2 aligns across 11 bases. V lost 7 bases, J lost 6 bases, and 11 bases stayed unmatched. Germline CDR1 MDHEN, CDR2 SYDVKM. There are 15 residues in the CDR3.

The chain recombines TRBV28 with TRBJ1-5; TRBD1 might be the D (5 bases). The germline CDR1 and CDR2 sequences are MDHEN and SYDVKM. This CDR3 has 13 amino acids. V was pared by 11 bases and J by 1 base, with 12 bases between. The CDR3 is CAWGRGSNQPQHF. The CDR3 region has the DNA TGTGCCTGGGGTAGGGGAAGCAATCAGCCCCAGCATTTT.

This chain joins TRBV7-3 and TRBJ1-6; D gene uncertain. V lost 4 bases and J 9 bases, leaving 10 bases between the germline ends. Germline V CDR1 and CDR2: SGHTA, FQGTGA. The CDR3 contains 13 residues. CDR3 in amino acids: CASSSNLISPLHF. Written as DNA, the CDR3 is TGTGCCAGCAGCTCAAACCTAATTTCACCCCTCCACTTT.

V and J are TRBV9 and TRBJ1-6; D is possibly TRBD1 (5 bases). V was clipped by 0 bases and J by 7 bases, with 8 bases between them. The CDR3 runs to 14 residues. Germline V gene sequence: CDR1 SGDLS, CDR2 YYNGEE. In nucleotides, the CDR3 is TGTGCCAGCAGCGTAGAGGGGAAGAATTCACCCCTCCACTTT. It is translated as CASSVEGKNSPLHF.

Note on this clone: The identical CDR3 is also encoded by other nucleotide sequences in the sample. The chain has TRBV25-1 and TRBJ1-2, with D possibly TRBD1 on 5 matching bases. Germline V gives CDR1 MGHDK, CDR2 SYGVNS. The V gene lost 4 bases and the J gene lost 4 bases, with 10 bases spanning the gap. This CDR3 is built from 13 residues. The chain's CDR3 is CASSATGSYGYTF. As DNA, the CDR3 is TGTGCCAGCAGTGCTACAGGATCCTATGGCTACACCTTC.

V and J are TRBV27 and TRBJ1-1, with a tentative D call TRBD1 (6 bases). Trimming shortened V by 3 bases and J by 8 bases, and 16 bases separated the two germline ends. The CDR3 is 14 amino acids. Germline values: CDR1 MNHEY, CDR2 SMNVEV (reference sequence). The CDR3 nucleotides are TGTGCCAGCAGTTTTGGGGGGGCGGGCAACGAAGCTTTCTTT. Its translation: CASSFGGAGNEAFF.

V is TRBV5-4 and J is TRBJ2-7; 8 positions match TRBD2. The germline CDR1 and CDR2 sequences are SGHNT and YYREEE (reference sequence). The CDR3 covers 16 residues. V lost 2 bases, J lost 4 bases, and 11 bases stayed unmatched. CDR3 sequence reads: CASSLSGGGRTYEQYF. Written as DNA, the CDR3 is TGTGCCAGCAGCTTATCGGGGGGCGGGAGGACGTACGAGCAGTACTTC.

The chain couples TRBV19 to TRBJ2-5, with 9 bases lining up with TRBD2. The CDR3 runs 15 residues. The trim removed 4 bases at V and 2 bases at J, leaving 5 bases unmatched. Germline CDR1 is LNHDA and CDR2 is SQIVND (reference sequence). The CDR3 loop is CASSSGRVGQETQYF. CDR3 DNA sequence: TGTGCCAGTAGTAGCGGGAGGGTGGGACAAGAGACCCAGTACTTC.

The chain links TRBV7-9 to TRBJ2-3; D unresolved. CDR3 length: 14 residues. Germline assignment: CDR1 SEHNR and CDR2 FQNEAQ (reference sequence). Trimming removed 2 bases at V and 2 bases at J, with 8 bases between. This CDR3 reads CASSLRASTDTQYF. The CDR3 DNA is TGTGCCAGCAGCTTAAGAGCGTCCACAGATACGCAGTATTTT.

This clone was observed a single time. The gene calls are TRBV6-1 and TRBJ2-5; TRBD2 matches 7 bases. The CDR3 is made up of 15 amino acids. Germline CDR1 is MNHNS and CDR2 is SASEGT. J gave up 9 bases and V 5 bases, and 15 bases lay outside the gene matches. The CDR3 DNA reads TGTGCCAGCAGTAGGGGAGGGACGCCCCGGGAGCCCCAGTACTTC. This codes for CASSRGGTPREPQYF.

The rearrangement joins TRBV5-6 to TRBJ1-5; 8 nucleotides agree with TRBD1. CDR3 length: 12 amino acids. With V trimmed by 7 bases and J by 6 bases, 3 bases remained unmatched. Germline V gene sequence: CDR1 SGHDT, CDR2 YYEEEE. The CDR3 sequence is CASSTGVQPQHF. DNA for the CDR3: TGTGCCAGCTCGACAGGGGTTCAGCCCCAGCATTTT.

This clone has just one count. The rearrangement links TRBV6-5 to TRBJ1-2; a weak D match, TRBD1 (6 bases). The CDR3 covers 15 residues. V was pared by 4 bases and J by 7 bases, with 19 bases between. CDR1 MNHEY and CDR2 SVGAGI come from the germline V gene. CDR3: CASSSLQEARGGYTF. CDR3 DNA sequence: TGTGCCAGCAGTTCTTTACAGGAAGCCAGGGGTGGCTACACCTTC.

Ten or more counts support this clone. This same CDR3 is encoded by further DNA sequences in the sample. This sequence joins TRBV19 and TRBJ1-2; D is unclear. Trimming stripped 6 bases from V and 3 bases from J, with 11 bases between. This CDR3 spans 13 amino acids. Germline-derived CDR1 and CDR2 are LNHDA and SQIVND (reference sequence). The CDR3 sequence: CASSHQGDYGYTF. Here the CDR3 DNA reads TGTGCCAGTAGCCATCAAGGAGACTATGGCTACACCTTC.

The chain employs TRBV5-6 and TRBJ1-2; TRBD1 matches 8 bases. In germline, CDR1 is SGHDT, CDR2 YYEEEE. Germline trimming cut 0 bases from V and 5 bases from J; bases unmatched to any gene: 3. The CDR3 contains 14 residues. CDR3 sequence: CASSLAGQVYGYTF. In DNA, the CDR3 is TGTGCCAGCAGCTTGGCGGGACAGGTATATGGCTACACCTTC.

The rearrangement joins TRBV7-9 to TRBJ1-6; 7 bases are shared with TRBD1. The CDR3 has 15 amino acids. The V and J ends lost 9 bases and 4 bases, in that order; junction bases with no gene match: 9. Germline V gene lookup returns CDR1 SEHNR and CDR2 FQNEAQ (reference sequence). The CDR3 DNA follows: TGTGCCAGTAGTAGGGGGCGAGGATATAATTCACCCCTCCACTTT. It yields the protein CASSRGRGYNSPLHF.

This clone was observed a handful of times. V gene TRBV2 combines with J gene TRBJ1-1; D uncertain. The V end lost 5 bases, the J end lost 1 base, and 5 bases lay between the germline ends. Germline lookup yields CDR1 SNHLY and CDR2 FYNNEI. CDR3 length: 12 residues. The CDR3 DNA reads TGTGCCAGCAGTTCGTCGAACACTGAAGCTTTCTTT. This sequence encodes CASSSSNTEAFF.

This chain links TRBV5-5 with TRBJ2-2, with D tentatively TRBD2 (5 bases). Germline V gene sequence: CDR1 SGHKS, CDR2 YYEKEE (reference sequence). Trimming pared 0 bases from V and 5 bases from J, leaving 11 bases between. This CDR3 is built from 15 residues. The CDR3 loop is CASSLGGATTGELFF. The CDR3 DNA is TGTGCCAGCAGCTTGGGGGGAGCCACTACCGGGGAGCTGTTTTTT.